One T cell receptor (beta chain) is described in this entry. This entry belongs to a study of blood T cell repertoires in COVID-19. Across the study: Whether acute or convalescent, the COVID-19 samples came from the United States, Italy and Spain. T cells, B-cell-depleted T cells, or PBMCs supplied cDNA or gDNA.

With V trimmed by 1 base and J by 3 bases, 7 bases remained unmatched. The CDR3 extends over 16 amino acids. Germline V CDR1 and CDR2: KGHSH, LQKENI. Profiling relied on immunoSEQ multiplex PCR, and the TCRdb table lists in-frame clones only, not all of them. The sample holds more than 200,000 clones, more than 75% seen once. The age range of participants was about 18 to 95 years, with residence in more than 20 US areas. Categorization into cohorts depended on clinical history that participants reported. The V and J genes are TRBV18 and TRBJ2-7, with TRBD1 matching 9 bases. The clonotype originates from a man aged 30 to 45 with acute COVID-19. Sequencing input: PBMCs or T cells enriched from blood (not recorded which). The DNA for the CDR3 is TGTGCCAGCTCACCACTCGGGACAGGGCAAGGCTACGAGCAGTACTTC. Protein product: CASSPLGTGQGYEQYF.